This T cell receptor beta chain was sequenced in a study of human CD8 memory T cell subsets. Germline lookup yields CDR1 LNHDA and CDR2 SQIVND (reference sequence). The CDR3 totals 13 residues. The RNA's source was duplicate vials of around 150,000 sorted CD8+ T cells per subset. UMI-labeled 5' RACE was used, and it produced the TCR beta libraries. TCRdb reprocessed the 5' RACE reads, with one entry per CDR3 protein and no DNA. Its table lists about 12,000 distinct CDR3 sequences. Sequenced: CD8+ T cells from PBMCs. The receptor was isolated from a human donor in good health. This chain links TRBV19 with TRBJ1-5; TCRdb returns TRBD1, unconfirmable since there is no DNA. CDR3 region: CASRQGWNQPQHF.